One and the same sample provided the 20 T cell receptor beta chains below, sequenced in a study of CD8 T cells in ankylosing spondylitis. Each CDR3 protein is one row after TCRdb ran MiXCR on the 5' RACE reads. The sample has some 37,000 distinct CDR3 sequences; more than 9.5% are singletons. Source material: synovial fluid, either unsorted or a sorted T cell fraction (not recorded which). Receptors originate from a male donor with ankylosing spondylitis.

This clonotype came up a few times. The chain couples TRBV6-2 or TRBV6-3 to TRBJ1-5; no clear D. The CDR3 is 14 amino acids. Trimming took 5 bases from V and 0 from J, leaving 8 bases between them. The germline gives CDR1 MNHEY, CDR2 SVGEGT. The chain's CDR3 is CASSTSFSNQPQHF. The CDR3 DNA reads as TGTGCCAGCAGTACTTCTTTTAGCAATCAGCCCCAGCATTTT.

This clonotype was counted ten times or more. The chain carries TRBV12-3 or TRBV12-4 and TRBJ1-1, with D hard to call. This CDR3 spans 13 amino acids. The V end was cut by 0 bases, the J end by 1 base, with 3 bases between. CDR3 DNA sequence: TGTGCCAGCAGTTTAGCAGGGAACACTGAAGCTTTCTTT. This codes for CASSLAGNTEAFF.

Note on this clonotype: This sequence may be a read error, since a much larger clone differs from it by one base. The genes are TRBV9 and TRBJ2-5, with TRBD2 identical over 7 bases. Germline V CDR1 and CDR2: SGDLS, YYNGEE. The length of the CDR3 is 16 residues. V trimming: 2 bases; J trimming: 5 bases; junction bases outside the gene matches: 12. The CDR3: CASSVSGIVGEETQYF. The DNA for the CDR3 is TGTGCCAGCAGCGTGAGCGGGATTGTGGGGGAGGAGACCCAGTACTTC.

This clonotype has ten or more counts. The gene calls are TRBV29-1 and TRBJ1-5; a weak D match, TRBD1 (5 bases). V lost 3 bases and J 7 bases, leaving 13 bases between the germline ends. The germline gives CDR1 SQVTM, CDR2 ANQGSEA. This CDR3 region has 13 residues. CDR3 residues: CSVDVGGGQPQHF. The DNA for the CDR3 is TGCAGCGTTGACGTCGGGGGAGGGCAGCCCCAGCATTTT.

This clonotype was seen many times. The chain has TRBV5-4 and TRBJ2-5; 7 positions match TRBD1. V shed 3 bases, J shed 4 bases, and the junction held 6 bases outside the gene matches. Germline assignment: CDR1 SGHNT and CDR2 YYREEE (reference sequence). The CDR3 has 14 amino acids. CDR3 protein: CASSSQGSGETQYF. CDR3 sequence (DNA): TGTGCCAGCAGCTCACAGGGGAGTGGAGAGACCCAGTACTTC.

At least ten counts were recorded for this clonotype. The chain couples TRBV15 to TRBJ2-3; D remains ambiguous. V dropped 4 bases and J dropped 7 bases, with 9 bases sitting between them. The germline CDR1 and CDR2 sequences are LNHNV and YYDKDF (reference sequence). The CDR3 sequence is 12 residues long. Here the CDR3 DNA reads TGTGCCACCAGCAACGTCAACTATACGCAGTATTTT. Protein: CATSNVNYTQYF.

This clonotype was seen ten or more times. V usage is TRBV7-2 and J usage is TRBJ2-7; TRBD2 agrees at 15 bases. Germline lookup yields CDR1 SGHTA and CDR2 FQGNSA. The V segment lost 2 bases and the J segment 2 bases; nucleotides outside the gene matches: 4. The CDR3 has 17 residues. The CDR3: CASSLPGLAGGAYEQYF. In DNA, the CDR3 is TGTGCCAGCAGCTTACCCGGACTAGCGGGAGGGGCCTACGAGCAGTACTTC.

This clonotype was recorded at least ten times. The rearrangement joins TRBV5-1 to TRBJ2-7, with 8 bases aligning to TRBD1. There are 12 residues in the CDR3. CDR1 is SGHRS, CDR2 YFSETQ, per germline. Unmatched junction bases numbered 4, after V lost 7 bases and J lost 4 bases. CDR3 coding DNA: TGCGCCAGCGGGGACAGGAGTTACGAGCAGTACTTC. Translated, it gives CASGDRSYEQYF.

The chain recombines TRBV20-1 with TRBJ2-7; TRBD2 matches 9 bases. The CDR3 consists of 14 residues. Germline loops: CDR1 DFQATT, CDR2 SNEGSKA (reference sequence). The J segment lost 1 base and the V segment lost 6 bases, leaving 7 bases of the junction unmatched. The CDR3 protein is CSAPTGLASYEQYF. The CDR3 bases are TGCAGTGCCCCCACGGGACTAGCATCCTACGAGCAGTACTTC.

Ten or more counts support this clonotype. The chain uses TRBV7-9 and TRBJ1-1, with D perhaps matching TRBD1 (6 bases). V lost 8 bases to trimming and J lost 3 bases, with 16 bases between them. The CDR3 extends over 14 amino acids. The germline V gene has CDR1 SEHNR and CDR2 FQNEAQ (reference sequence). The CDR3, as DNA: TGTGCCAGCTTTAGGGGGGGGTCTGACACTGAAGCTTTCTTT. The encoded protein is CASFRGGSDTEAFF.

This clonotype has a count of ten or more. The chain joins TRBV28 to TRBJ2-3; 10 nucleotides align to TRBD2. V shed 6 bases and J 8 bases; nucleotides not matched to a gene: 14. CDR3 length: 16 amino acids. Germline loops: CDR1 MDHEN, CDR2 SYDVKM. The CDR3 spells CASRPRSGTSEGTQYF. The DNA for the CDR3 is TGTGCCAGCAGACCCCGAAGCGGGACTAGCGAGGGTACGCAGTATTTT.

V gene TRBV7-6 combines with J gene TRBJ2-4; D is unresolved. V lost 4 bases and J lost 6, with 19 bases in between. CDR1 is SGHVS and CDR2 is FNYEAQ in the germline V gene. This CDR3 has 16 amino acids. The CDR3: CASSSAGPWRANIQYF. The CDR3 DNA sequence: TGTGCCAGCAGCTCTGCCGGGCCCTGGCGCGCAAACATTCAGTACTTC.

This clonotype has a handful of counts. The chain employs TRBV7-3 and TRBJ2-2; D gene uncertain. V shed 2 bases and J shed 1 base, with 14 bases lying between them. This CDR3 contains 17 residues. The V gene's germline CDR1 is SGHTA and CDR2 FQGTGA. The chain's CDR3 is CASSLSSGALNTGELFF. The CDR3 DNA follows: TGTGCCAGCAGCTTATCCTCTGGAGCATTGAACACCGGGGAGCTGTTTTTT.

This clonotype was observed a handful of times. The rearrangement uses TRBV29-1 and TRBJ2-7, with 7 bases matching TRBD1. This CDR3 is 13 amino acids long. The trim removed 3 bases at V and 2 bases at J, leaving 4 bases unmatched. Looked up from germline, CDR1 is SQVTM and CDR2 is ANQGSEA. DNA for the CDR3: TGCAGCGTTGAGGGGCAGGGGGCCTACGAGCAGTACTTC. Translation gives CSVEGQGAYEQYF.

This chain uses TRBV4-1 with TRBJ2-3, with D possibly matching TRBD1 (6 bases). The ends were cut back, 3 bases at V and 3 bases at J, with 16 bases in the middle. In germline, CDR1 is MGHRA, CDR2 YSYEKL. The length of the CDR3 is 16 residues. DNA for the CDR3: TGCGCCAGCAGCCAGCGTCCGGACAGATGGACAGATACGCAGTATTTT. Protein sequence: CASSQRPDRWTDTQYF.

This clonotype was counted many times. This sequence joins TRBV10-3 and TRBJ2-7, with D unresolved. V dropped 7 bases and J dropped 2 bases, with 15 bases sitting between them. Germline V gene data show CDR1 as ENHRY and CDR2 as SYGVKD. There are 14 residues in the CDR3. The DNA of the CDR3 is TGTGCCATCACTGACTCCCTGCTTGCCTACGAGCAGTACTTC. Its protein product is CAITDSLLAYEQYF.

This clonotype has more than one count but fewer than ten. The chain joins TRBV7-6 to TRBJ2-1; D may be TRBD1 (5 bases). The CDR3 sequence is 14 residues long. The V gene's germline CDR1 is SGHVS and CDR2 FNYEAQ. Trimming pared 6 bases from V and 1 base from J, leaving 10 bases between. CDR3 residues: CASSKDTSYNEQFF. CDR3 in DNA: TGTGCCAGCAGTAAGGACACGTCCTACAATGAGCAGTTCTTC.

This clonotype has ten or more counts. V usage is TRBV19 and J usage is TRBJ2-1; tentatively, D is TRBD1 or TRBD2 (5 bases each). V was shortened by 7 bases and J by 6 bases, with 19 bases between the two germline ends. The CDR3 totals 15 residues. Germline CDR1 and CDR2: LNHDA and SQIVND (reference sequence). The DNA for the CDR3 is TGTGCCAGTAAAACCGGGACCCTAAAAGGCAATGAGCAGTTCTTC. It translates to CASKTGTLKGNEQFF.

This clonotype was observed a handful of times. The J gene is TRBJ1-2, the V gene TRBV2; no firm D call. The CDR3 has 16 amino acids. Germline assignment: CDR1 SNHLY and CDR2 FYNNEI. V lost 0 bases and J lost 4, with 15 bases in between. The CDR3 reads CASSEASGGIFYGYTF. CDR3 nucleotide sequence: TGTGCCAGCAGTGAAGCGTCGGGCGGAATTTTCTATGGCTACACCTTC.

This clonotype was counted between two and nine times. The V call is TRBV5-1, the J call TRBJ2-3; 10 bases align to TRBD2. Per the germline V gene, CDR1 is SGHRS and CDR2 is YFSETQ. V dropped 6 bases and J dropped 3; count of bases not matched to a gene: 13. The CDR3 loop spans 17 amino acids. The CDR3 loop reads CASTGQGLAGATDTQYF. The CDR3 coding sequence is TGCGCCAGCACCGGACAGGGCCTAGCGGGAGCGACAGATACGCAGTATTTT.